In this sample, the clone carrying this T cell receptor (beta chain) turned up many times. The antigen is unknown. Regions amplified from RNA transcripts were the TCR beta CDR3 regions. A first-round RT-PCR of the TCR CDR3 used the HTBI primer set. From the multiplex PCR reads, TCRdb called clonotypes with MiXCR, one entry per CDR3 protein. The profile shows 270,000 or so distinct CDR3 sequences, about 15% of them singletons. The CDR3 sequence is 16 residues long. V was pared by 2 bases and J by 1 base, with 13 bases between. Germline CDR1 and CDR2: SGHVS and FNYEAQ. The data derive from a study of T cells in Graves' hyperthyroidism and ophthalmopathy. Overall study findings and caveats: Most clonotypes that expanded in the thyroid above 0.001 also showed up in blood. From stable hyperthyroidism, ophthalmopathy was separated by a 13 V-J model.

Newly diagnosed hyperthyroidism, duration under 2 months, in patients aged 18 to 65. This sample holds PBMCs from roughly 10 ml fresh peripheral blood. This clonotype originated in a woman aged 50 to 60 with Graves' hyperthyroidism that later progressed to Graves' ophthalmopathy. The chain employs TRBV7-6 and TRBJ2-3; D gene ambiguous. Sequenced material: blood. The CDR3 DNA sequence: TGTGCCAGCAGCTTAAGACCTGGTTTTGGCACAGATACGCAGTATTTT. Encoded protein: CASSLRPGFGTDTQYF.